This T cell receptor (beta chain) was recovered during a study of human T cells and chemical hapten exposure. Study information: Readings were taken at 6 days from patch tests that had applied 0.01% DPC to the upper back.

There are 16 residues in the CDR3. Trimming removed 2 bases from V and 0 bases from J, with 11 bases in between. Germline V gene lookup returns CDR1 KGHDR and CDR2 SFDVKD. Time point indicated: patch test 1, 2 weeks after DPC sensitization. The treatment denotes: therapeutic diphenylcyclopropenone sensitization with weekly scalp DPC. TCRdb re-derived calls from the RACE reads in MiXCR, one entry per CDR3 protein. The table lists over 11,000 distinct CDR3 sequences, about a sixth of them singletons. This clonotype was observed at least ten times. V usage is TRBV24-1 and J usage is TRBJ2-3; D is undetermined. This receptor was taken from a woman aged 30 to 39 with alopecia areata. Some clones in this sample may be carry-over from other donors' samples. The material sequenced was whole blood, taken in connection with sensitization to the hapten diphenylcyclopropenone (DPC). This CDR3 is CATSDSTKPSTDTQYF. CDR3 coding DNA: TGTGCCACCAGTGATTCGACAAAACCTAGCACAGATACGCAGTATTTT.